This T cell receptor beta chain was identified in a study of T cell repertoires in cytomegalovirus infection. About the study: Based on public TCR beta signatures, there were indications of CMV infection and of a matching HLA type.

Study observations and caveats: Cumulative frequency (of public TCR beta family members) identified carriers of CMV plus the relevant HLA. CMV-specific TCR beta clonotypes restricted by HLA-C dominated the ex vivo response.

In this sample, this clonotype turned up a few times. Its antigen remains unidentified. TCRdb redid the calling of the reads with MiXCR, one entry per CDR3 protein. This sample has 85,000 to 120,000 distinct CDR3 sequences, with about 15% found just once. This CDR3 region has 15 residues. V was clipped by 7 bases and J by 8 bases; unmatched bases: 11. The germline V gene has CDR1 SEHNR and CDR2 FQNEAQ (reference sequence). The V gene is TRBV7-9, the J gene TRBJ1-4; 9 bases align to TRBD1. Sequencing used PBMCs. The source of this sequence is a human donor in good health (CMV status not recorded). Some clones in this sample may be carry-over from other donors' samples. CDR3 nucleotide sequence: TGTGCCAGCAAACTCTTGGGACAGGGTGGGGAAAAACTGTTTTTT. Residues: CASKLLGQGGEKLFF.